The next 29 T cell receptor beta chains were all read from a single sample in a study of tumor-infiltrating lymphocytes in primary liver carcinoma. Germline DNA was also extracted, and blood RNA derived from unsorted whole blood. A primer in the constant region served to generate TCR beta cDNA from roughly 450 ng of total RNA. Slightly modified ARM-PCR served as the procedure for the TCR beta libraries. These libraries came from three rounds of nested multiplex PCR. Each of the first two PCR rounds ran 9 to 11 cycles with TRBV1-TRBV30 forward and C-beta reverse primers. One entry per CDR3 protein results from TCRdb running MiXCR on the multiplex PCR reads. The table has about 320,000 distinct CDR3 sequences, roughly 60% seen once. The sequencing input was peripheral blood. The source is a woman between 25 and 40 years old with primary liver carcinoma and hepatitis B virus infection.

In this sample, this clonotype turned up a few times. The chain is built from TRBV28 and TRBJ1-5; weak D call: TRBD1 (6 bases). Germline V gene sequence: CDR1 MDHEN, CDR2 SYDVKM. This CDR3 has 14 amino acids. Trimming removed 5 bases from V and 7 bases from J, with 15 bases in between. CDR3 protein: CASSSMGQWQPQHF. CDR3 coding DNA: TGTGCCAGCAGTAGTATGGGACAATGGCAGCCCCAGCATTTT.

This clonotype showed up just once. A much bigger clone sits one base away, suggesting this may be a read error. The CDR3 here is CASSLSGTSHKQFF. The CDR3 bases are TGTGCCAGCAGCCTCTCCGGGACTAGCCATAAGCAGTTCTTC. The chain recombines TRBV12-3 or TRBV12-4 with TRBJ2-1, with 9 bases aligning to TRBD2. The V gene end was trimmed by 6 bases and the J gene end by 11 bases; junction bases not matched to a gene: 11. The CDR3 spans 14 residues.

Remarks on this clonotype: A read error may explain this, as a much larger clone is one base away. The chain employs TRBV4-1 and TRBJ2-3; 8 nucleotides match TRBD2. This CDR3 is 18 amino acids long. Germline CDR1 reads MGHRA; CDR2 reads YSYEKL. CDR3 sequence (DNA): TGCACCAGCAGCCACCACTCTTTAGCGGGACCTCGCACAGATACGCAGTATTTT. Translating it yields CTSSHHSLAGPRTDTQYF.

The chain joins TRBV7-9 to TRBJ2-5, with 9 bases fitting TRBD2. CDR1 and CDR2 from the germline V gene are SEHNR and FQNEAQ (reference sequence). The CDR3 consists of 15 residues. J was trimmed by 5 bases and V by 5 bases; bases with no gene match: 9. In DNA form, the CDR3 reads TGTGCCAGCAGCACGATCGGACTAGCGTGGGAGACCCAGTACTTC. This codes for CASSTIGLAWETQYF.

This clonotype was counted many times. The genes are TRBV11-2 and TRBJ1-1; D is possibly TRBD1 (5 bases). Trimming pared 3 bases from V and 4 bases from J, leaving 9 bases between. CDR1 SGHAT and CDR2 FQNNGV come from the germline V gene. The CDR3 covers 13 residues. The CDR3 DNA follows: TGTGCCAGCAGCTTGGGGGAGGGCACTGAAGCTTTCTTT. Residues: CASSLGEGTEAFF.

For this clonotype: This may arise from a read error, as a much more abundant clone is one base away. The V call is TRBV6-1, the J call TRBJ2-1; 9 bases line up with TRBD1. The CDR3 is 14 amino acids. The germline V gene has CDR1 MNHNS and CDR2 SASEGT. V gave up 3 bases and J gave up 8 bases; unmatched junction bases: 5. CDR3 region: CASSDDRGGDEQFF. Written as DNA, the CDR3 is TGTGCCAGCAGTGACGACAGGGGGGGGGATGAGCAGTTCTTC.

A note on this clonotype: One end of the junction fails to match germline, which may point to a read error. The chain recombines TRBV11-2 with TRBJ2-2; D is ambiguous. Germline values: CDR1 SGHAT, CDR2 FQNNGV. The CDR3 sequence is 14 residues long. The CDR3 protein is CTSARRLDSGELFF. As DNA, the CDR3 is TGTACCAGCGCTAGGAGACTCGACTCGGGGGAGCTGTTTTTT.

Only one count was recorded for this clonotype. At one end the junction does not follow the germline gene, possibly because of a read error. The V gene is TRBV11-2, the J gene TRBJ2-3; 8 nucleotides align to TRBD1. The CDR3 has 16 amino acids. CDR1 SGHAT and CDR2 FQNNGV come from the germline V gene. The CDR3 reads CTSSYRRQGTEDTQYF. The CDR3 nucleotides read TGTACCAGCAGCTACAGACGACAGGGGACTGAAGATACGCAGTATTTT.

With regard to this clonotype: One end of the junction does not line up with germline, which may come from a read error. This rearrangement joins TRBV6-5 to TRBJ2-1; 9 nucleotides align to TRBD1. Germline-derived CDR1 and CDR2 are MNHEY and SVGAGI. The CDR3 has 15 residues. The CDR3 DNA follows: TGTGCCAGCAGGGGACAGGGAGGCCCCTACAGTGAGCAGTTCTTC. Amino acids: CASRGQGGPYSEQFF.

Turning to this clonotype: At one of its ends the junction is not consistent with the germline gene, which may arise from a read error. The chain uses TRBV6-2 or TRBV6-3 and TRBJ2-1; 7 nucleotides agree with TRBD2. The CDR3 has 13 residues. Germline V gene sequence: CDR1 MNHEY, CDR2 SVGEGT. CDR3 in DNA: TGTACCAGCTTTGGCGGGAGAATTGATGAGCAGTTCTTC. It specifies CTSFGGRIDEQFF.

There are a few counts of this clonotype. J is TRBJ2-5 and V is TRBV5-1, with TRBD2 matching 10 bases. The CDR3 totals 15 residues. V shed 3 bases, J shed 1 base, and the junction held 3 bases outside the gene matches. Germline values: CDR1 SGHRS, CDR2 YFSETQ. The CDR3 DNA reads TGCGCCAGCAGCTCCTGGACTAGCGGCCAAGAGACCCAGTACTTC. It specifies CASSSWTSGQETQYF.

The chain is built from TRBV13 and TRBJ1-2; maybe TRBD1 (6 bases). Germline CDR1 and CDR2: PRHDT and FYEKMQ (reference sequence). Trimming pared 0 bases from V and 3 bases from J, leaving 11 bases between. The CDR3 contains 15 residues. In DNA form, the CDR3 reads TGTGCCAGCAGCTTAGGCAGGGGAGGCGACTATGGCTACACCTTC. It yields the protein CASSLGRGGDYGYTF.

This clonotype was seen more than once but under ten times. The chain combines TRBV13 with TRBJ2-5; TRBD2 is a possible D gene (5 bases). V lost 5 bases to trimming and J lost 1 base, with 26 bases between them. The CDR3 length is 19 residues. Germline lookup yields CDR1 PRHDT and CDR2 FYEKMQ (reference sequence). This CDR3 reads CASSPDPTLALEGQETQYF. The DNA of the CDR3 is TGTGCCAGCAGCCCAGACCCCACTCTAGCTCTCGAGGGCCAAGAGACCCAGTACTTC.

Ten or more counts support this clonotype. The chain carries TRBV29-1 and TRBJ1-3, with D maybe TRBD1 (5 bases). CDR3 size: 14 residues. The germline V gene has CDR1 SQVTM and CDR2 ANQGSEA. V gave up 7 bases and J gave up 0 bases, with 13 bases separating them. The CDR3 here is CSAIGTSSGNTIYF. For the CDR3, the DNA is TGCAGCGCCATTGGGACTTCCTCTGGAAACACCATATATTTT.

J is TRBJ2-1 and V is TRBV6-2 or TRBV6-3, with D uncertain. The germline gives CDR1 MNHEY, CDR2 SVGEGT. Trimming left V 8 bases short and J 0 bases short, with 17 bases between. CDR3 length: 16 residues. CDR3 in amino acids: CASSPKVANSYNEQFF. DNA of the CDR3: TGTGCCAGCTCCCCTAAGGTGGCGAACTCCTACAATGAGCAGTTCTTC.

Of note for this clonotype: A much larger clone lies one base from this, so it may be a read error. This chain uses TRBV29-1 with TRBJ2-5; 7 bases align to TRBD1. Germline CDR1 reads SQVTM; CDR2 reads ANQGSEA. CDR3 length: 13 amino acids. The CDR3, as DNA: TGCAGCGTAGCCGGGACAGCACAAGAGACCCAGTGCTTC. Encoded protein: CSVAGTAQETQCF.

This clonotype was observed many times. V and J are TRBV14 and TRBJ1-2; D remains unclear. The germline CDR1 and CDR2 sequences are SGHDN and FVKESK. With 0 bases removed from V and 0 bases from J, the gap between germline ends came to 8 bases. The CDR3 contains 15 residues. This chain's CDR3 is CASSQDGMPNYGYTF. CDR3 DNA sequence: TGTGCCAGCAGCCAAGATGGGATGCCTAACTATGGCTACACCTTC.

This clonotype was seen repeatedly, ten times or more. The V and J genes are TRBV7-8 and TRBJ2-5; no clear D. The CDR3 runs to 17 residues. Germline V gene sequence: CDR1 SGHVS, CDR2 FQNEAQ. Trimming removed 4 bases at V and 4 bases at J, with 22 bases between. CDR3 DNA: TGTGCCAGCAGCTCCGACCGCTTAGGCCCCTCGGGAGAGACCCAGTACTTC. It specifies CASSSDRLGPSGETQYF.

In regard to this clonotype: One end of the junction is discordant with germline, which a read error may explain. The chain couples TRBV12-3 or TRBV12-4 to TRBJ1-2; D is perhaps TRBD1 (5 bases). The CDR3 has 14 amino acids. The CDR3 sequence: CASRGTRSPYDYTF. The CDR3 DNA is TGTGCCAGCAGGGGGACCCGTAGTCCCTATGACTACACCTTC.

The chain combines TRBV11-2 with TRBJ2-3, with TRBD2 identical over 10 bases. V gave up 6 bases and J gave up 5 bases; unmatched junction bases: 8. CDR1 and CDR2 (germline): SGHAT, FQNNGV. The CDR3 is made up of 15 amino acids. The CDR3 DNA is TGTGCCAGCAGTGGCACTAGCGGGAATGAAGATACGCAGTATTTT. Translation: CASSGTSGNEDTQYF.

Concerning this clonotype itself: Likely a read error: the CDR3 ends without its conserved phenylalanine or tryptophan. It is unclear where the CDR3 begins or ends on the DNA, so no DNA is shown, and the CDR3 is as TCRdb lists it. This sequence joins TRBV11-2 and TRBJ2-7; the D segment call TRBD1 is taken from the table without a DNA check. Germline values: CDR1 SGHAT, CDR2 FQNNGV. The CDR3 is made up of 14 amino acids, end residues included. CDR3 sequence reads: CASSPTVPSYEQYL.

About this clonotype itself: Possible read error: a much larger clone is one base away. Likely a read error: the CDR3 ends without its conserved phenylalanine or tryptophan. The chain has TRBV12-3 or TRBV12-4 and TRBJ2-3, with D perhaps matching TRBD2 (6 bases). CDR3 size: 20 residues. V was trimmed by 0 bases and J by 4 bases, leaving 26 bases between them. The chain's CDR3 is CASSLAPLAVSRDSSDTQYS. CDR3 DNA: TGTGCCAGCAGTTTAGCGCCTTTAGCGGTTAGTAGGGATTCCTCAGATACGCAGTATTCT.

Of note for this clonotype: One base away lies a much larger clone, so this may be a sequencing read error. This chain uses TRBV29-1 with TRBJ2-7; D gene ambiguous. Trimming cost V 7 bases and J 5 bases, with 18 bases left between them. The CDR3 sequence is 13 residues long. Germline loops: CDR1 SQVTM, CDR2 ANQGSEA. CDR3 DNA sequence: TGCAGCGGACAAAGCGTTATCGGCGACGAGCAGTACTTC. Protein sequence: CSGQSVIGDEQYF.

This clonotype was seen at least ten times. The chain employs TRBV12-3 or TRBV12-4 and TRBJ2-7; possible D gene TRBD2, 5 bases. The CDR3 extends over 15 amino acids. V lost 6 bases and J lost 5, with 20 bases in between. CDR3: CASSLPHGSRDEQYF. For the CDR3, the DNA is TGTGCCAGCAGCCTCCCTCACGGGTCGAGGGACGAGCAGTACTTC.

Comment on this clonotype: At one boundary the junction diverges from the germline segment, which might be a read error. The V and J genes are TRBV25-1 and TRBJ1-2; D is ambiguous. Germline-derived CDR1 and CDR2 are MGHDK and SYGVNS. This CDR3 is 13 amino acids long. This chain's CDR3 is CASSEWQPYGYTF. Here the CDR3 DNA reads TGTGCCAGTAGTGAATGGCAGCCCTATGGCTACACCTTC.

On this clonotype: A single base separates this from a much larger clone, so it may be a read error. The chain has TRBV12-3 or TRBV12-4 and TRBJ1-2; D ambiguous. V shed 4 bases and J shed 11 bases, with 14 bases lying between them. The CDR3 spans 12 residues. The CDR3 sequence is CASSSVHSRYTF. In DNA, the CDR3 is TGTGCCAGCAGTTCGGTACACTCAAGGTACACCTTC.

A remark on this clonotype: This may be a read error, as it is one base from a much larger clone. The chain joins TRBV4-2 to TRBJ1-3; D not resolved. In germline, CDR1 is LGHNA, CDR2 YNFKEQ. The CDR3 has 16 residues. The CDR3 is CASSQDATSSGNAIYF. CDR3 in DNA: TGTGCCAGCAGCCAAGACGCCACGAGCTCTGGAAACGCCATATATTTT.

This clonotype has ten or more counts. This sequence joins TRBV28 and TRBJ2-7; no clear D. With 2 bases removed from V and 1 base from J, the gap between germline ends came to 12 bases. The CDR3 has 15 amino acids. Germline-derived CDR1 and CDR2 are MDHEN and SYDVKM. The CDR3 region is CASSLTDRRSYEQYF. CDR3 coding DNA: TGTGCCAGCAGTTTAACGGACCGAAGATCCTACGAGCAGTACTTC.

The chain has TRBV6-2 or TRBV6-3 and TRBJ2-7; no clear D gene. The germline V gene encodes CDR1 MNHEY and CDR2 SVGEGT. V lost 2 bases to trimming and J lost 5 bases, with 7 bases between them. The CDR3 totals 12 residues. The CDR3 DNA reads TGTGCCAGCAGTTACGGGTCTAACGAGCAGTACTTC. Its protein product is CASSYGSNEQYF.